Presented here are 24 T cell receptor beta chains from one specimen sequenced in a study of blood T cells in healthy people across ages. A J-beta primer mix and a sample-barcoded 5' primer were used in a second PCR of roughly 6 to 11 cycles. TCRdb itself ran the 5' RACE reads through MiXCR, one entry per CDR3 protein. The table has around 990,000 distinct CDR3 sequences, more than 30% seen once. Sequenced: blood. Source of these receptors: a man aged 18 to 30 in good health.

This clonotype has just a few counts. The genes are TRBV20-1 and TRBJ1-2; D not resolved. The germline V gene encodes CDR1 DFQATT and CDR2 SNEGSKA (reference sequence). Trimming pared 0 bases from V and 4 bases from J, leaving 12 bases between. The CDR3 sequence is 14 residues long. In DNA form, the CDR3 reads TGCAGTGCTAGAGACAGGACGGATGGCTATGGCTACACCTTC. Translated, it gives CSARDRTDGYGYTF.

V usage is TRBV6-5 and J usage is TRBJ2-3, with unresolved D. Trimming pared 2 bases from V and 0 bases from J, leaving 21 bases between. Germline CDR1 reads MNHEY; CDR2 reads SVGAGI. This CDR3 spans 19 amino acids. The CDR3 DNA reads as TGTGCCAGCAGTTACGAGAATGGCCGAAGCACCCTCAGCACAGATACGCAGTATTTT. Protein product: CASSYENGRSTLSTDTQYF.

This clonotype was observed a handful of times. The chain carries TRBV6-2 or TRBV6-3 and TRBJ2-7; 10 nucleotides agree with TRBD1. Germline V CDR1 and CDR2: MNHEY, SVGEGT. CDR3 length equals 18 residues. The V and J ends lost 7 bases and 6 bases, in that order; junction bases with no gene match: 21. The CDR3 DNA is TGTGCCAGCAAAGACGCCGGGACAGGGGATGAACATCTTGGCGAGCAGTACTTC. This sequence encodes CASKDAGTGDEHLGEQYF.

DNA of the CDR3: TGCGCCAGCAGCCTGATATCGGGACAGGTAAACAATGAGCAGTTCTTC. Its translation is CASSLISGQVNNEQFF. The J gene is TRBJ2-1, the V gene TRBV5-1, with 8 bases matching TRBD1. Germline values: CDR1 SGHRS, CDR2 YFSETQ. Trimming removed 4 bases from V and 5 bases from J; junction bases left unmatched: 11. The CDR3 has 16 amino acids.

The rearrangement links TRBV5-1 to TRBJ1-6, with D possibly being TRBD1 (6 bases). With 2 bases removed from V and 7 bases from J, the gap between germline ends came to 13 bases. The CDR3 consists of 15 residues. The germline V gene encodes CDR1 SGHRS and CDR2 YFSETQ. CDR3 region: CASSLQGETNSPLHF. Written as DNA, the CDR3 is TGCGCCAGCAGCTTACAGGGAGAAACAAATTCACCCCTCCACTTT. The complete variable domain, with remaining parts taken from reference TRBV5-1 and TRBJ1-6, reads KAGVTQTPRYLIKTRGQQVTLSCSPISGHRSVSWYQQTPGQGLQFLFEYFSETQRNKGNFPGRFSGRQFSNSRSEMNVSTLELGDSALYLCASSLQGETNSPLHFGNGTRLTVT.

This chain connects TRBV7-2 to TRBJ1-1; D is unclear. Trimming stripped 1 base from V and 9 bases from J, with 6 bases between. CDR1 SGHTA and CDR2 FQGNSA come from the germline V gene. The CDR3 loop spans 11 amino acids. This chain's CDR3 is CASSLVGKAFF. The CDR3 DNA sequence: TGTGCCAGCAGCTTAGTAGGGAAAGCTTTCTTT.

The chain joins TRBV2 to TRBJ2-2; D gene uncertain. Trimming removed 3 bases at V and 8 bases at J, with 13 bases between. The CDR3 runs to 14 residues. Germline V CDR1 and CDR2: SNHLY, FYNNEI. CDR3 sequence (DNA): TGTGCCAGCAGTGACGGCAGGTCGAGGGGGGAGCTGTTTTTT. It is translated as CASSDGRSRGELFF.

The V call is TRBV4-3, the J call TRBJ1-5, with D hard to call. This CDR3 spans 15 amino acids. The V gene's germline CDR1 is LGHNA and CDR2 YSLEER. Trimming cost V 0 bases and J 7 bases, with 13 bases left between them. The CDR3 region is CASSQDPSINQPQHF. CDR3 coding DNA: TGCGCCAGCAGCCAAGACCCCTCGATAAACCAGCCCCAGCATTTT.

This clonotype was seen a few times. This chain links TRBV6-2 or TRBV6-3 with TRBJ2-1; TRBD2 aligns across 12 bases. With 7 bases clipped from V and 7 bases from J, the junction kept 11 bases outside the gene matches. The CDR3 consists of 16 residues. Germline CDR1 MNHEY, CDR2 SVGEGT. CDR3 residues: CASTNAGLAGQNEQFF. CDR3 coding DNA: TGTGCCAGCACCAACGCCGGACTAGCGGGGCAAAATGAGCAGTTCTTC.

The CDR3 here is CASSLGSGLHYEQYF. The CDR3 nucleotides read TGTGCCAGCAGCTTGGGATCGGGACTACACTACGAGCAGTACTTC. The J gene is TRBJ2-7, the V gene TRBV5-6; 7 bases map to TRBD2. Germline V CDR1 and CDR2: SGHDT, YYEEEE. Unmatched junction bases numbered 6, after V lost 0 bases and J lost 3 bases. The CDR3 is 15 amino acids. Complete variable domain (other parts from reference TRBV5-6 and TRBJ2-7): DAGVTQSPTHLIKTRGQQVTLRCSPKSGHDTVSWYQQALGQGPQFIFQYYEEEERQRGNFPDRFSGHQFPNYSSELNVNALLLGDSALYLCASSLGSGLHYEQYFGPGTRLTVT.

The V call is TRBV4-2, the J call TRBJ2-1, with 10 bases fitting TRBD2. V dropped 0 bases and J dropped 4; count of bases not matched to a gene: 6. There are 17 residues in the CDR3. Germline CDR1 reads LGHNA; CDR2 reads YNFKEQ. The CDR3 region is CASSQELAGTSYNEQFF. Here the CDR3 DNA reads TGTGCCAGCAGCCAAGAACTAGCGGGGACCTCATACAATGAGCAGTTCTTC.

The chain carries TRBV28 and TRBJ2-1; TRBD1 might be the D (5 bases). The end of the DNA fits TRBJ2-7 better, so the J call may be wrong. Germline CDR1 and CDR2: MDHEN and SYDVKM. This CDR3 contains 14 residues. The CDR3 here is CASSPGWANNEQYF. CDR3 nucleotides: TGTGCCAGCAGTCCAGGGTGGGCCAACAATGAGCAGTACTTC.

At least ten counts were recorded for this clonotype. V and J are TRBV12-3 or TRBV12-4 and TRBJ2-1; TRBD1 matches 7 bases. The CDR3 extends over 13 amino acids. V lost 8 bases to trimming and J lost 7 bases; unmatched junction nucleotides: 8. The CDR3 reads CASAYRGRNEQFF. The DNA for the CDR3 is TGTGCCAGCGCGTACAGGGGAAGGAATGAGCAGTTCTTC.

This clonotype has only a few counts. The genes are TRBV12-3 or TRBV12-4 and TRBJ2-4; D assignment may be TRBD1 or TRBD2 (5 bases each). This CDR3 has 11 residues. V was cut by 7 bases and J by 15 bases, with 16 bases left in between. CDR3 bases: TGTGCCAGCACCCCTTTGGGGACCCTGTACTTC. This codes for CASTPLGTLYF.

The rearrangement joins TRBV5-1 to TRBJ2-5; 8 nucleotides line up with TRBD2. Trimming removed 1 base from V and 11 bases from J; junction bases left unmatched: 10. The CDR3 consists of 14 residues. Germline V lookup: CDR1 SGHRS, CDR2 YFSETQ. The CDR3 here is CASSLTSGNNEQYF. Written as DNA, the CDR3 is TGCGCCAGCAGCTTGACTAGCGGAAACAATGAGCAGTACTTC. The full variable domain, its missing parts supplied by reference TRBV5-1 and TRBJ2-5, is KAGVTQTPRYLIKTRGQQVTLSCSPISGHRSVSWYQQTPGQGLQFLFEYFSETQRNKGNFPGRFSGRQFSNSRSEMNVSTLELGDSALYLCASSLTSGNNEQYFGPGTRLLVL.

There are many counts of this clonotype. The chain employs TRBV3-1 and TRBJ2-5; 10 nucleotides agree with TRBD2. From germline, CDR1 is LGHDT and CDR2 YNNKEL (reference sequence). V trimming: 3 bases; J trimming: 3 bases; junction bases outside the gene matches: 1. CDR3 size: 14 residues. The CDR3 DNA sequence: TGTGCCAGCAGCCATACTAGCGGGGAAGAGACCCAGTACTTC. It is translated as CASSHTSGEETQYF.

This clonotype was recorded at least ten times. This chain uses TRBV7-9 with TRBJ1-5; a weak D match, TRBD1 (5 bases). From germline, CDR1 is SEHNR and CDR2 FQNEAQ (reference sequence). The ends were cut back, 3 bases at V and 7 bases at J, with 13 bases in the middle. This CDR3 contains 14 residues. This chain's CDR3 is CASSLDQGSQPQHF. The CDR3 region has the DNA TGTGCCAGCAGCTTGGACCAGGGTTCCCAGCCCCAGCATTTT. Full variable domain (remainder filled in from reference TRBV7-9 and TRBJ1-5): DTGVSQNPRHKITKRGQNVTFRCDPISEHNRLYWYRQTLGQGPEFLTYFQNEAQLEKSRLLSDRFSAERPKGSFSTLEIQRTEQGDSAMYLCASSLDQGSQPQHFGDGTRLSIL.

This clonotype has only a few counts. J is TRBJ2-3 and V is TRBV5-1; 11 bases are a match to TRBD1. In germline, CDR1 is SGHRS, CDR2 YFSETQ. The CDR3 consists of 14 residues. The trim removed 7 bases at V and 5 bases at J, leaving 6 bases unmatched. CDR3 DNA sequence: TGCGCCAGCCGGACAGGGGGCTTACAAGATACGCAGTATTTT. This translates into CASRTGGLQDTQYF.

This rearrangement joins TRBV20-1 to TRBJ2-1; 12 positions agree with TRBD2. This CDR3 is built from 17 residues. Losses at the gene ends were 2 bases for V and 5 bases for J; bases not matched to a gene: 10. The germline gives CDR1 DFQATT, CDR2 SNEGSKA (reference sequence). The chain's CDR3 is CSARPGLLAGGDNEQFF. In nucleotides, the CDR3 is TGCAGTGCTAGACCAGGACTACTAGCGGGGGGAGACAATGAGCAGTTCTTC.

This sequence joins TRBV5-5 and TRBJ2-1, with D possibly matching TRBD2 (6 bases). In germline, CDR1 is SGHKS, CDR2 YYEKEE (reference sequence). This CDR3 region has 13 residues. Trimming stripped 4 bases from V and 9 bases from J, with 14 bases between. CDR3 sequence (DNA): TGTGCCAGCAGCCCGGCGATGGGGGGTGAGCAGTTCTTC. It codes for CASSPAMGGEQFF.

This clonotype has just a few counts. The rearrangement uses TRBV27 and TRBJ2-3; D unresolved. Trimming took off 2 bases at V and 2 bases at J, with 11 bases between the two ends. Germline V gene lookup returns CDR1 MNHEY and CDR2 SMNVEV (reference sequence). This CDR3 has 15 amino acids. The CDR3 coding sequence is TGTGCCAGCAGTTTAGGGCGGAAGGTCACAGATACGCAGTATTTT. Translating it yields CASSLGRKVTDTQYF.

There are many counts of this clonotype. The V and J genes are TRBV7-2 and TRBJ2-1; D is uncertain. There are 13 residues in the CDR3. V was trimmed by 5 bases and J by 7 bases, leaving 12 bases between them. Germline CDR1 and CDR2: SGHTA and FQGNSA. DNA of the CDR3: TGTGCCAGCAGCCCCCCTAACGTAAATGAGCAGTTCTTC. This encodes CASSPPNVNEQFF.

The chain uses TRBV5-8 and TRBJ2-1; D not resolved. Germline V gene sequence: CDR1 SGHTS, CDR2 YDEGEE. The CDR3 has 15 residues. The V end lost 0 bases, the J end lost 4 bases, and 11 bases lay between the germline ends. CDR3 loop: CASSLASYSYNEQFF. Written as DNA, the CDR3 is TGTGCCAGCAGCTTGGCAAGCTACAGTTACAATGAGCAGTTCTTC.

This chain connects TRBV7-2 to TRBJ2-1, with a tentative D call TRBD2 (7 bases). This CDR3 contains 16 residues. CDR1 and CDR2 (germline): SGHTA, FQGNSA. V lost 6 bases and J 9 bases, leaving 24 bases between the germline ends. The CDR3 DNA follows: TGTGCCAGCAGTCAAAACGGGGGGCCCCTTTACGGTGAGCAGTTCTTC. Translation gives CASSQNGGPLYGEQFF.